The next 30 T cell receptor beta chains were all read from a single sample in a study of human T cells and chemical hapten exposure (dated by TCRdb to about 2021). Libraries were made using RACE. The run used a NextSeq 500. Starting from the raw public reads, TCRdb applied fastp trimming at Q25, assembled clones with MiXCR and retained in-frame beta chains. Records with the same CDR3 protein are collapsed into one entry carrying the most frequent genes and DNA. This sample gives about 55,000 distinct CDR3 sequences in total; more than 9% of them show up just once. Over 1.5% of the sample comes from the top ten. The sample's time point label, in plain terms: patch test 2, 6 weeks after DPC sensitization. The sample's treatment or condition label, decoded: therapeutic diphenylcyclopropenone sensitization with weekly scalp DPC. The sample in question was whole blood, obtained in connection with sensitization to the hapten diphenylcyclopropenone (DPC). Source of these receptors: a woman aged 45-65 years with alopecia areata. Some clones in this sample may be carry-over from other donors' samples.

This clonotype has a count of ten or more. The chain carries TRBV6-6 and TRBJ2-7; D remains ambiguous. The V end was cut by 6 bases, the J end by 5 bases, with 11 bases between. Germline V gene lookup returns CDR1 MNHNY and CDR2 SVGAGI (reference sequence). CDR3 length equals 12 residues. CDR3 in DNA: TGTGCCAGCAGCAAGGACGGTGACGAGCAGTACTTC. Translation gives CASSKDGDEQYF.

In its sample, this clonotype was seen many times. The chain links TRBV5-1 to TRBJ2-5; D ambiguous. CDR1 is SGHRS, CDR2 YFSETQ, per germline. The CDR3 covers 11 residues. V lost 0 bases, J lost 5 bases, and 2 bases lay in between. For the CDR3, the DNA is TGCGCCAGCAGCTTGGAGGAGACCCAGTACTTC. Translation: CASSLEETQYF.

V gene TRBV7-9 combines with J gene TRBJ2-1; D might be TRBD2 (6 bases). Trimming took 1 base from V and 9 from J, leaving 10 bases between them. CDR3 length: 13 residues. In germline, CDR1 is SEHNR, CDR2 FQNEAQ (reference sequence). The CDR3 region is CASSLGGVGEQFF. The CDR3 DNA reads TGTGCCAGCAGCTTAGGCGGGGTGGGTGAGCAGTTCTTC. The variable domain in full, with the rest retrieved from reference TRBV7-9 and TRBJ2-1, is DTGVSQNPRHKITKRGQNVTFRCDPISEHNRLYWYRQTLGQGPEFLTYFQNEAQLEKSRLLSDRFSAERPKGSFSTLEIQRTEQGDSAMYLCASSLGGVGEQFFGPGTRLTVL.

V usage is TRBV20-1 and J usage is TRBJ1-1; D unclear. Germline V gene lookup returns CDR1 DFQATT and CDR2 SNEGSKA (reference sequence). V lost 6 bases, J lost 10 bases, and 15 bases lay in between. The CDR3 spans 11 residues. The CDR3, as DNA: TGCAGTGCCGGCAGCCACCGGGGAGCTTTCTTT. It yields the protein CSAGSHRGAFF.

The chain is built from TRBV19 and TRBJ2-1; maybe TRBD1 (6 bases). This CDR3 has 14 residues. V lost 3 bases and J lost 9, with 15 bases in between. Germline CDR1 and CDR2: LNHDA and SQIVND (reference sequence). CDR3 residues: CASSIWGQRGEQFF. As DNA, the CDR3 is TGTGCCAGTAGTATTTGGGGGCAAAGGGGTGAGCAGTTCTTC.

V usage is TRBV7-9 and J usage is TRBJ2-1; D call uncertain. Trimming removed 3 bases from V and 12 bases from J, with 15 bases in between. The CDR3 contains 13 residues. Germline-derived CDR1 and CDR2 are SEHNR and FQNEAQ (reference sequence). The CDR3 coding sequence is TGTGCCAGCAGCTTTGGAGAGGTCGATATGCAGTTCTTC. Residues: CASSFGEVDMQFF.

In its sample, this clonotype was seen a few times. The chain uses TRBV27 and TRBJ2-3, with TRBD2 matching over 10 bases. From germline, CDR1 is MNHEY and CDR2 SMNVEV (reference sequence). This CDR3 is built from 16 residues. V dropped 5 bases and J dropped 4; count of bases not matched to a gene: 9. CDR3 bases: TGTGCCAGCAGTCTCCTAGCGGGAGTTGGCGCAGATACGCAGTATTTT. It specifies CASSLLAGVGADTQYF.

In its sample, this clonotype is medium-sized (0.01 to 0.1%). V is TRBV29-1 and J is TRBJ1-2, with D uncertain. Germline V gene data show CDR1 as SQVTM and CDR2 as ANQGSEA. Between the trimmed V and J ends, which lost 4 bases and 1 base, there was a span of 10 bases. The CDR3 extends over 13 amino acids. CDR3 residues: CSVGQEVNYGYTF. CDR3 bases: TGCAGCGTTGGCCAGGAGGTTAACTATGGCTACACCTTC.

In its sample, this clonotype was seen a few times. The CDR3 is CASRPTTNSAEKLFF. Written as DNA, the CDR3 is TGTGCCAGCAGACCTACGACTAACTCGGCAGAAAAACTGTTTTTT. The chain is built from TRBV27 and TRBJ1-4; no clear D gene. Per the germline V gene, CDR1 is MNHEY and CDR2 is SMNVEV (reference sequence). This CDR3 contains 15 residues. V lost 6 bases and J lost 8, with 19 bases in between.

V is TRBV25-1 and J is TRBJ2-1, with a tentative D call TRBD1 (5 bases). The CDR3 runs to 13 residues. V was shortened by 2 bases and J by 8 bases, with 10 bases between the two germline ends. Germline V lookup: CDR1 MGHDK, CDR2 SYGVNS. CDR3 loop: CASSEGALDEQFF. The CDR3 bases are TGTGCCAGCAGTGAAGGGGCGCTTGATGAGCAGTTCTTC.

V usage is TRBV18 and J usage is TRBJ2-7, with D possibly TRBD1 on 6 matching bases. Deletions cut 5 bases from V and 5 bases from J, with 10 bases between. The CDR3 extends over 12 amino acids. The germline V gene encodes CDR1 KGHSH and CDR2 LQKENI. The CDR3 region has the DNA TGTGCCAGCTCAGGGGGCTTCGACGAGCAGTACTTC. It is translated as CASSGGFDEQYF. The full variable domain, completed using reference TRBV18 and TRBJ2-7, is NAGVMQNPRHLVRRRGQEARLRCSPMKGHSHVYWYRQLPEEGLKFMVYLQKENIIDESGMPKERFSAEFPKEGPSILRIQQVVRGDSAAYFCASSGGFDEQYFGPGTRLTVT.

This clonotype has just a few counts. The CDR3: CASSLAPSTPTQYF. As DNA, the CDR3 is TGTGCCAGCAGCTTAGCACCCTCCACTCCTACGCAGTATTTT. The V and J genes are TRBV7-9 and TRBJ2-3; the D is unclear. Germline lookup yields CDR1 SEHNR and CDR2 FQNEAQ (reference sequence). V was pared by 0 bases and J by 8 bases, with 12 bases between. CDR3 size: 14 residues.

This clonotype was seen many times. The V gene is TRBV29-1, the J gene TRBJ2-7; D is uncertain. CDR1 and CDR2 (germline): SQVTM, ANQGSEA. Trimming pared 3 bases from V and 2 bases from J, leaving 11 bases between. The CDR3 is made up of 13 amino acids. The CDR3 is CSVDFPPAYEQYF. For the CDR3, the DNA is TGCAGCGTTGATTTCCCCCCGGCCTACGAGCAGTACTTC.

This clonotype turned up a few times. This rearrangement joins TRBV19 to TRBJ1-5; D is possibly TRBD1 (6 bases). CDR3 size: 15 residues. Germline CDR1 and CDR2: LNHDA and SQIVND (reference sequence). With 7 bases removed from V and 0 bases from J, the gap between germline ends came to 13 bases. DNA for the CDR3: TGTGCCAGTACGGACAGACCCTTTAGCAATCAGCCCCAGCATTTT. Protein product: CASTDRPFSNQPQHF.

This clonotype was picked up a small number of times. The rearrangement joins TRBV7-2 to TRBJ2-7; the match to TRBD2 covers 12 bases. CDR1 and CDR2 (germline): SGHTA, FQGNSA. The CDR3 runs to 15 residues. The junction had 5 bases not matched to a gene; V was cut back by 1 base and J by 7 bases. CDR3 residues: CASSLETSGRLEQYF. CDR3 nucleotides: TGTGCCAGCAGCTTAGAGACTAGCGGGAGATTAGAGCAGTACTTC.

This clonotype was counted at least ten times. The chain carries TRBV25-1 and TRBJ2-3, with D perhaps matching TRBD1 (7 bases). The CDR3 contains 15 residues. V dropped 10 bases and J dropped 8 bases, with 25 bases sitting between them. From germline, CDR1 is MGHDK and CDR2 SYGVNS. The CDR3 here is CATFPSGGSWGTQYF. The CDR3, as DNA: TGTGCCACCTTTCCTTCAGGGGGGAGCTGGGGTACGCAGTATTTT.

This clonotype was recorded a few times. This chain uses TRBV10-3 with TRBJ2-7, with TRBD1 as a possible D gene (5 bases). With 6 bases removed from V and 3 bases from J, the gap between germline ends came to 12 bases. This CDR3 is built from 13 residues. The germline CDR1 and CDR2 sequences are ENHRY and SYGVKD. CDR3 DNA sequence: TGTGCCATCAGCCCGACAGCCTTCTACGAGCAGTACTTC. Encoded protein: CAISPTAFYEQYF.

This clonotype was recorded many times. V usage is TRBV7-6 and J usage is TRBJ2-7; no definite D call. V was clipped by 1 base and J by 4 bases, with 5 bases between them. From germline, CDR1 is SGHVS and CDR2 FNYEAQ. CDR3 length: 12 amino acids. CDR3 coding DNA: TGTGCCAGCAGCTTAGTACCGTACGAGCAGTACTTC. Its protein is CASSLVPYEQYF.

This clonotype was observed at least ten times. The rearrangement links TRBV28 to TRBJ1-1; tentative D call: TRBD1 (6 bases). Trimming stripped 1 base from V and 4 bases from J, with 19 bases between. Germline lookup yields CDR1 MDHEN and CDR2 SYDVKM. This CDR3 comprises 17 residues. CDR3 sequence: CASSLSTRGLYGTEAFF. The CDR3 nucleotides read TGTGCCAGCAGTTTATCAACCCGGGGGCTCTATGGCACTGAAGCTTTCTTT.

This clonotype was observed a handful of times. This chain uses TRBV5-1 with TRBJ2-1, with D possibly matching TRBD2 (5 bases). The CDR3 has 15 residues. V was clipped by 3 bases and J by 6 bases, with 16 bases between them. Germline values: CDR1 SGHRS, CDR2 YFSETQ. The CDR3 region is CASSSQGETINEQFF. CDR3 sequence (DNA): TGCGCCAGCAGCTCCCAAGGAGAGACTATCAATGAGCAGTTCTTC.

Only a few counts were recorded for this clonotype. This chain uses TRBV11-2 with TRBJ2-1; D ambiguous. Germline V gene data show CDR1 as SGHAT and CDR2 as FQNNGV. The CDR3 is 16 amino acids. Between the trimmed V and J ends, which lost 5 bases and 4 bases, there was a span of 18 bases. In DNA, the CDR3 is TGTGCCAGCAGCCCCCTCCGGCGCGTGGAGTACAATGAGCAGTTCTTC. Residues: CASSPLRRVEYNEQFF.

The chain recombines TRBV7-2 with TRBJ2-3, with 7 bases lining up with TRBD2. The CDR3 length is 14 residues. Germline V CDR1 and CDR2: SGHTA, FQGNSA. V shed 0 bases, J shed 5 bases, and the junction held 2 bases outside the gene matches. The CDR3 reads CASSLAPSGDTQYF. The CDR3 region has the DNA TGTGCCAGCAGCTTAGCGCCTAGCGGAGATACGCAGTATTTT.

This clonotype was counted between two and nine times. The gene calls are TRBV3-1 and TRBJ1-4; TRBD1 agrees at 10 bases. V shed 7 bases and J 5 bases; nucleotides not matched to a gene: 4. Germline-derived CDR1 and CDR2 are LGHDT and YNNKEL (reference sequence). The CDR3 runs to 14 residues. The CDR3 nucleotides read TGTGCCAGCAAACGGACAGGGGGAAATGAAAAACTGTTTTTT. Translated: CASKRTGGNEKLFF.

This clonotype was seen repeatedly, ten times or more. The genes are TRBV6-2 or TRBV6-3 and TRBJ1-2; D is perhaps TRBD1 (5 bases). Germline V gives CDR1 MNHEY, CDR2 SVGEGT. Trimming pared 4 bases from V and 8 bases from J, leaving 14 bases between. CDR3 length: 13 amino acids. CDR3 DNA sequence: TGTGCCAGCAGTTTCGGTACCGGGGACGGCTACACCTTC. Translated, it gives CASSFGTGDGYTF.

The chain has TRBV7-2 and TRBJ2-7; D tentatively fits TRBD1 or TRBD2 (5 bases each). This CDR3 region has 13 residues. V was pared by 0 bases and J by 3 bases, with 6 bases between. From germline, CDR1 is SGHTA and CDR2 FQGNSA. The DNA for the CDR3 is TGTGCCAGCAGCTTAGCGGGGGACTACGAGCAGTACTTC. Translating gives CASSLAGDYEQYF.

This clonotype was detected a few times. V gene TRBV5-1 combines with J gene TRBJ2-7, with TRBD1 matching 7 bases. Unmatched junction bases numbered 4, after V lost 4 bases and J lost 0 bases. This CDR3 spans 14 amino acids. Germline CDR1 is SGHRS and CDR2 is YFSETQ. The CDR3 region has the DNA TGCGCCAGCAGCCGCCGGGACAGCTCCTACGAGCAGTACTTC. It yields the protein CASSRRDSSYEQYF.

This clonotype appeared a few times. The chain combines TRBV3-1 with TRBJ2-3; D might be TRBD1 or TRBD2, each matching 5 bases. The CDR3 contains 16 residues. V was shortened by 5 bases and J by 0 bases, with 15 bases between the two germline ends. The germline V gene encodes CDR1 LGHDT and CDR2 YNNKEL (reference sequence). The CDR3 coding sequence is TGTGCCAGCAGCTCCGGGGCACTCACTAGCACAGATACGCAGTATTTT. Encoded protein: CASSSGALTSTDTQYF.

The chain links TRBV4-3 to TRBJ2-5; tentatively, D is TRBD1 (5 bases). This CDR3 is built from 14 residues. Trimming cost V 0 bases and J 7 bases, with 12 bases left between them. The germline CDR1 and CDR2 sequences are LGHNA and YSLEER. CDR3 region: CASSQDQGRRTQYF. The CDR3 nucleotides read TGCGCCAGCAGCCAAGACCAGGGTAGAAGGACCCAGTACTTC.

This clonotype has just a few counts. For the CDR3, the DNA is TGTGCCAGCATTGCGGGGGGAAATGAGCAGTTCTTC. Protein sequence: CASIAGGNEQFF. The rearrangement uses TRBV6-6 and TRBJ2-1, with 8 bases lining up with TRBD2. Germline V gene data show CDR1 as MNHNY and CDR2 as SVGAGI (reference sequence). This CDR3 has 12 amino acids. The V and J ends lost 7 bases and 7 bases, in that order; junction bases with no gene match: 3.

The V gene is TRBV7-6, the J gene TRBJ2-1, with 8 bases matching TRBD1. With V trimmed by 2 bases and J by 2 bases, 2 bases remained unmatched. This CDR3 spans 15 amino acids. Per the germline V gene, CDR1 is SGHVS and CDR2 is FNYEAQ. The CDR3: CASSLTTGAYNEQFF. For the CDR3, the DNA is TGTGCCAGCAGCTTAACGACAGGGGCCTACAATGAGCAGTTCTTC.